Presented here are 18 T cell receptor beta chains from one specimen sequenced in a study of CD8 T cells in ankylosing spondylitis. One entry per CDR3 protein results from TCRdb running MiXCR on the 5' RACE reads. This sample has approximately 150,000 distinct CDR3 sequences, with 9.8% found just once. The sample comprised blood, either unsorted or a sorted T cell fraction (not recorded which). The receptor set was obtained from a female donor with ankylosing spondylitis or in good health (not recorded which).

The genes are TRBV4-3 and TRBJ1-1; D unclear. CDR3 size: 13 residues. Trimming removed 1 base from V and 8 bases from J, with 11 bases in between. In germline, CDR1 is LGHNA, CDR2 YSLEER. This chain's CDR3 is CASSQGLTGEAFF. In DNA, the CDR3 is TGCGCCAGCAGCCAAGGGCTTACGGGAGAAGCTTTCTTT.

This clonotype was counted a few times. The rearrangement uses TRBV4-3 and TRBJ2-1; weak D call: TRBD2 (5 bases). Between the trimmed V and J ends, which lost 1 base and 4 bases, there was a span of 14 bases. The CDR3 length is 16 residues. Germline V gene lookup returns CDR1 LGHNA and CDR2 YSLEER. CDR3 in amino acids: CASSQGRIGEYNEQFF. DNA of the CDR3: TGCGCCAGCAGCCAAGGAAGAATCGGGGAATACAATGAGCAGTTCTTC.

This clonotype came up a few times. The chain joins TRBV7-2 to TRBJ2-7; D call uncertain. The V end lost 3 bases, the J end lost 3 bases, and 3 bases lay between the germline ends. The CDR3 has 11 residues. Germline-derived CDR1 and CDR2 are SGHTA and FQGNSA. The CDR3 coding sequence is TGTGCCAGCAGCTTTTACTACGAGCAGTACTTC. This encodes CASSFYYEQYF.

This clonotype occurred a few times. In nucleotides, the CDR3 is TGTGCCAGCAGTGAAGCAGGGGCAAGCTCTGGAAACACCATATATTTT. Protein product: CASSEAGASSGNTIYF. The chain is built from TRBV2 and TRBJ1-3, with D possibly being TRBD1 (5 bases). Trimming removed 0 bases at V and 0 bases at J, with 9 bases between. Per germline, CDR1 SNHLY and CDR2 FYNNEI. The CDR3 length is 16 residues.

This chain connects TRBV7-6 to TRBJ1-1; TRBD1 agrees at 7 bases. The CDR3 covers 15 residues. The V gene's germline CDR1 is SGHVS and CDR2 FNYEAQ. With 5 bases clipped from V and 4 bases from J, the junction kept 10 bases outside the gene matches. The CDR3 bases are TGTGCCAGCAGCCAACGACAGGGTGGGGGCACTGAAGCTTTCTTT. It translates to CASSQRQGGGTEAFF.

The J gene is TRBJ2-5, the V gene TRBV18; 11 nucleotides match TRBD2. After removal of 3 bases from V and 5 bases from J, the junction contained 17 bases not matched to a gene. Germline V lookup: CDR1 KGHSH, CDR2 LQKENI. The CDR3 totals 19 residues. The CDR3 region has the DNA TGTGCCAGCTCACCTCTCCCCGGGACTAGCGGCCTCACCAGGGAGACCCAGTACTTC. Its translation: CASSPLPGTSGLTRETQYF.

The chain joins TRBV10-1 to TRBJ2-7; D uncertain. V lost 9 bases and J lost 7, with 19 bases in between. CDR1 and CDR2 from the germline V gene are WNHNN and SYGVQD (reference sequence). There are 13 residues in the CDR3. The CDR3 is CASAGSTLGEQYF. CDR3 DNA sequence: TGCGCCAGTGCCGGGTCAACGCTCGGAGAGCAGTACTTC.

The V and J genes are TRBV3-1 and TRBJ2-6, with D unclear. Germline CDR1 LGHDT, CDR2 YNNKEL (reference sequence). The CDR3 is made up of 16 amino acids. V dropped 3 bases and J dropped 0 bases, with 9 bases sitting between them. The CDR3 region is CASSHKKISGANVLTF. The CDR3 DNA follows: TGTGCCAGCAGCCATAAAAAAATCTCTGGGGCCAACGTCCTGACTTTC. The complete variable domain, with remaining parts taken from reference TRBV3-1 and TRBJ2-6, reads DTAVSQTPKYLVTQMGNDKSIKCEQNLGHDTMYWYKQDSKKFLKIMFSYNNKELIINETVPNRFSPKSPDKAHLNLHINSLELGDSAVYFCASSHKKISGANVLTFGAGSRLTVL.

The CDR3: CASSPGTGFEDIQYF. CDR3 DNA: TGTGCCAGCAGTCCCGGGACAGGGTTCGAGGACATTCAGTACTTC. V gene TRBV6-1 combines with J gene TRBJ2-4, with TRBD1 identical over 9 bases. The CDR3 extends over 15 amino acids. CDR1 MNHNS and CDR2 SASEGT come from the germline V gene. With V trimmed by 5 bases and J by 8 bases, 10 bases remained unmatched.

The gene calls are TRBV2 and TRBJ1-2; 8 bases line up with TRBD1. CDR1 is SNHLY and CDR2 is FYNNEI in the germline V gene. The CDR3 spans 12 residues. V lost 5 bases to trimming and J lost 10 bases; unmatched junction nucleotides: 6. CDR3 bases: TGTGCCAGCAGTTTTGGACAGGGTGACTACACCTTC. This encodes CASSFGQGDYTF.

This clonotype turned up a few times. The CDR3 sequence: CAWSPTSSEQYF. In DNA form, the CDR3 reads TGTGCCTGGAGCCCGACTAGCTCCGAGCAGTACTTC. The chain employs TRBV30 and TRBJ2-7; 7 bases map to TRBD2. This CDR3 has 12 residues. Germline-derived CDR1 and CDR2 are GTSNPN and SVGIG (reference sequence). With 3 bases clipped from V and 6 bases from J, the junction kept 5 bases outside the gene matches.

The J gene is TRBJ2-5, the V gene TRBV13, with 8 nucleotides matching TRBD2. CDR1 and CDR2 (germline): PRHDT, FYEKMQ (reference sequence). The CDR3 totals 14 residues. V was pared by 5 bases and J by 4 bases, with 6 bases of the junction left unmatched. CDR3 bases: TGTGCCAGCAGCGTAAGCGGGAGATCAGAGACCCAGTACTTC. Protein: CASSVSGRSETQYF.

This clonotype has more than one count but fewer than ten. The rearrangement joins TRBV5-1 to TRBJ2-5; the match to TRBD1 covers 9 bases. Germline-derived CDR1 and CDR2 are SGHRS and YFSETQ. With V trimmed by 9 bases and J by 2 bases, 8 bases remained unmatched. The CDR3 sequence is 14 residues long. CDR3 sequence reads: CATKQGAGQETQYF. DNA of the CDR3: TGCGCCACCAAACAGGGGGCTGGACAAGAGACCCAGTACTTC.

This clonotype was seen repeatedly, ten times or more. The CDR3 protein is CASSTTPSYTGELFF. In nucleotides, the CDR3 is TGCGCCAGCAGCACAACTCCATCCTACACCGGGGAGCTGTTTTTT. V usage is TRBV5-1 and J usage is TRBJ2-2; D remains unclear. This CDR3 contains 15 residues. The germline V gene has CDR1 SGHRS and CDR2 YFSETQ. Between the trimmed V and J ends, which lost 4 bases and 3 bases, there was a span of 13 bases. Filled out from reference TRBV5-1 and TRBJ2-2, the complete variable domain reads KAGVTQTPRYLIKTRGQQVTLSCSPISGHRSVSWYQQTPGQGLQFLFEYFSETQRNKGNFPGRFSGRQFSNSRSEMNVSTLELGDSALYLCASSTTPSYTGELFFGEGSRLTVL.

The gene calls are TRBV7-2 and TRBJ2-1, with D possibly matching TRBD2 (5 bases). Germline CDR1 SGHTA, CDR2 FQGNSA. The V end lost 5 bases, the J end lost 3 bases, and 14 bases lay between the germline ends. This CDR3 region has 15 residues. CDR3 region: CASSRGLRLYNEQFF. For the CDR3, the DNA is TGTGCCAGCAGCCGTGGACTCCGACTCTACAATGAGCAGTTCTTC.

In this sample, this clonotype turned up many times. The CDR3 DNA sequence: TGTGCCAGCAGCCATCCGACTGGGGACTCTGTCGGTGAGCAGTTCTTC. Its protein product is CASSHPTGDSVGEQFF. This sequence joins TRBV7-9 and TRBJ2-1, with D possibly TRBD2 on 6 matching bases. Germline V gene sequence: CDR1 SEHNR, CDR2 FQNEAQ (reference sequence). The CDR3 runs to 16 residues. Trimming stripped 5 bases from V and 9 bases from J, with 23 bases between.

This clonotype was counted many times. J is TRBJ2-1 and V is TRBV7-9, with 7 bases aligning to TRBD2. The CDR3 consists of 15 residues. Germline CDR1 SEHNR, CDR2 FQNEAQ (reference sequence). V lost 5 bases to trimming and J lost 6 bases; unmatched junction nucleotides: 10. CDR3 nucleotides: TGTGCCAGCAGCCAAGGTAGCGGGTTAATCAATGAGCAGTTCTTC. The encoded protein is CASSQGSGLINEQFF.

This clonotype turned up a few times. The V call is TRBV9, the J call TRBJ2-5; D is unclear. The V gene lost 3 bases and the J gene lost 3 bases, with 9 bases spanning the gap. CDR1 SGDLS and CDR2 YYNGEE come from the germline V gene. The CDR3 loop spans 13 amino acids. The CDR3 sequence is CASSELPEETQYF. CDR3 sequence (DNA): TGTGCCAGCAGCGAGCTTCCGGAAGAGACCCAGTACTTC.